Here is one TCR beta chain with its context. Its antigen is still unknown. CDR3 length: 16 residues. Germline loops: CDR1 LGHNT, CDR2 FRNRAP. V was cut by 4 bases and J by 2 bases, with 15 bases left in between. This sample was included in a study of cytomegalovirus exposure and HLA in healthy donors. Study findings and constraints: Among CMV-associated TCR beta chains, most appeared HLA-restricted in a later analysis. The authors later linked a missense DCLRE1C variant to TCR beta V- and J-gene trimming. In an earlier analysis, most TCR beta V segments were productive about 87% or about 30% of the time. Later on, an analysis found that several of the most significant clusters appeared to be linked to common viral pathogens, which included parvovirus B19.

The primer mix had 60 Vbeta and 13 Jbeta primers. Measured with immunoSEQ multiplex PCR; TCRdb has only the in-frame clones, and not every one. The table lists more than 40,000 clones. The receptor was derived from a woman aged 35 to 49 in good health and CMV-seronegative. The material sequenced was PBMCs. The chain combines TRBV12-5 with TRBJ2-1; maybe TRBD2 (6 bases). DNA for the CDR3: TGTGCTAGTGGTTCTCCTACCGGGGGTACCTACAATGAGCAGTTCTTC. It yields the protein CASGSPTGGTYNEQFF.